These 24 T cell receptor beta chains originate from one sample sequenced in a study of blood T cell repertoires in COVID-19. Using immunoSEQ multiplex PCR, the repertoire was profiled, and TCRdb retains in-frame clones only, with some absent. The repertoire has approximately 50,000 clones, around 79% of them found once; the top ten carry 25%. The sequencing sample was made of peripheral blood. The receptors here all came from a man in his 70s with acute or convalescent COVID-19.

J is TRBJ1-1 and V is TRBV5-4; D is perhaps TRBD1 (6 bases). The ends were cut back, 4 bases at V and 1 base at J, with 11 bases in the middle. This CDR3 has 14 amino acids. CDR1 SGHNT and CDR2 YYREEE come from the germline V gene (reference sequence). CDR3 in DNA: TGTGCCAGCAGCCCAAGGACAGCGAACACTGAAGCTTTCTTT. It encodes CASSPRTANTEAFF.

The table lists this clone with a count of one. CDR3 residues: CAISDRRGRGYTF. The CDR3 bases are TGTGCCATCAGTGACCGCCGAGGTAGAGGCTACACCTTC. The chain links TRBV10-3 to TRBJ1-2; no clear D. The CDR3 loop spans 13 amino acids. With 3 bases removed from V and 8 bases from J, the gap between germline ends came to 13 bases. The V gene's germline CDR1 is ENHRY and CDR2 SYGVKD.

V gene TRBV7-8 combines with J gene TRBJ2-2; 7 bases match TRBD2. The CDR3 runs to 15 residues. From germline, CDR1 is SGHVS and CDR2 FQNEAQ. The V segment lost 4 bases and the J segment 5 bases; nucleotides outside the gene matches: 7. CDR3 loop: CASSSRDYGTGELFF. The CDR3 DNA reads as TGTGCCAGCAGCTCCCGGGACTACGGGACCGGGGAGCTGTTTTTT.

This sequence joins TRBV5-1 and TRBJ2-7; weak D call: TRBD2 (6 bases). The CDR3 covers 15 residues. The V end lost 3 bases, the J end lost 0 bases, and 13 bases lay between the germline ends. Germline CDR1 and CDR2: SGHRS and YFSETQ. CDR3 DNA: TGCGCCAGCAGCTCTTTACCGGGAGACTCCTACGAGCAGTACTTC. It is translated as CASSSLPGDSYEQYF. The entire variable domain, with the rest obtained from reference TRBV5-1 and TRBJ2-7, is as follows: KAGVTQTPRYLIKTRGQQVTLSCSPISGHRSVSWYQQTPGQGLQFLFEYFSETQRNKGNFPGRFSGRQFSNSRSEMNVSTLELGDSALYLCASSSLPGDSYEQYFGPGTRLTVT.

J is TRBJ2-1 and V is TRBV9; TRBD1 matches at 8 bases. CDR1 and CDR2 from the germline V gene are SGDLS and YYNGEE. The CDR3 runs to 17 residues. V lost 0 bases, J lost 3 bases, and 8 bases stayed unmatched. CDR3 nucleotides: TGTGCCAGCAGCGTAGTATCCAGGGGGCCCTTCTACAATGAGCAGTTCTTC. It encodes CASSVVSRGPFYNEQFF.

CDR3 residues: CATSEARDTSTDTQYF. Written as DNA, the CDR3 is TGTGCCACCAGTGAGGCCCGGGATACTAGCACAGATACGCAGTATTTT. The gene calls are TRBV24-1 and TRBJ2-3; a possible D gene is TRBD2 (5 bases). Trimming stripped 4 bases from V and 0 bases from J, with 13 bases between. Per germline, CDR1 KGHDR and CDR2 SFDVKD. There are 16 residues in the CDR3.

This clone was detected a few times. V and J are TRBV4-1 and TRBJ1-2; possible D gene TRBD1, 5 bases. Trimming left V 0 bases short and J 8 bases short, with 16 bases between. This CDR3 has 15 residues. In germline, CDR1 is MGHRA, CDR2 YSYEKL. The CDR3 DNA is TGCGCCAGCAGCCAAGATAGGGGAATAACGGGCGGCTACACCTTC. It encodes CASSQDRGITGGYTF.

This chain uses TRBV7-8 with TRBJ2-7; 11 bases align to TRBD1. The trim removed 4 bases at V and 0 bases at J, leaving 8 bases unmatched. The CDR3 is 17 amino acids. Germline CDR1 is SGHVS and CDR2 is FQNEAQ. CDR3 protein: CASSSRTGGRSSYEQYF. The CDR3 nucleotides are TGTGCCAGCAGCTCTAGGACAGGGGGCAGGAGCTCCTACGAGCAGTACTTC.

The genes are TRBV12-5 and TRBJ1-5, with TRBD1 matching over 9 bases. The junction had 6 bases not matched to a gene; V was cut back by 5 bases and J by 7 bases. Germline CDR1 reads LGHNT; CDR2 reads FRNRAP. The CDR3 is 14 amino acids. The CDR3 bases are TGTGCTAGTGGTAAACAGGGGGCAGGCCAGCCCCAGCATTTT. Encoded protein: CASGKQGAGQPQHF. The full variable domain, its missing parts supplied by reference TRBV12-5 and TRBJ1-5, is DARVTQTPRHKVTEMGQEVTMRCQPILGHNTVFWYRQTMMQGLELLAYFRNRAPLDDSGMPKDRFSAEMPDATLATLKIQPSEPRDSAVYFCASGKQGAGQPQHFGDGTRLSIL.

This clone was counted only a few times. V and J are TRBV19 and TRBJ2-1, with 7 nucleotides matching TRBD1. The CDR3 is 17 residues long. CDR1 LNHDA and CDR2 SQIVND come from the germline V gene (reference sequence). Losses at the gene ends were 1 base for V and 0 bases for J; bases not matched to a gene: 6. The CDR3 region has the DNA TGTGCCAGTAGTATAGCCTTGACAGGGAGCTCCTACAATGAGCAGTTCTTC. Amino acid sequence: CASSIALTGSSYNEQFF.

The chain has TRBV5-1 and TRBJ2-7; 11 nucleotides line up with TRBD1. Germline V gives CDR1 SGHRS, CDR2 YFSETQ. The length of the CDR3 is 16 residues. V trimming: 0 bases; J trimming: 1 base; junction bases outside the gene matches: 3. CDR3 residues: CASSLGGTGGSYEQYF. The CDR3 DNA is TGCGCCAGCAGCTTGGGCGGGACAGGGGGTTCCTACGAGCAGTACTTC.

The CDR3: CASSLGQGNTDTQYF. CDR3 DNA sequence: TGTGCCAGCAGCTTGGGTCAGGGTAACACAGATACGCAGTATTTT. The chain carries TRBV5-4 and TRBJ2-3, with a possible D match to TRBD1 (5 bases). Germline loops: CDR1 SGHNT, CDR2 YYREEE (reference sequence). Trimming pared 0 bases from V and 2 bases from J, leaving 10 bases between. CDR3 length: 15 amino acids.

The chain combines TRBV11-2 with TRBJ1-2, with 11 bases matching TRBD1. The J segment lost 8 bases and the V segment lost 3 bases, leaving 2 bases of the junction unmatched. This CDR3 has 13 amino acids. The V gene's germline CDR1 is SGHAT and CDR2 FQNNGV. The CDR3 nucleotides read TGTGCCAGCAGCTTGGGACAGGGGGTCGGCTACACCTTC. Encoded protein: CASSLGQGVGYTF.

The rearrangement links TRBV15 to TRBJ2-2; D perhaps matches TRBD1 (5 bases). The CDR3 is 13 amino acids. Trimming removed 8 bases at V and 0 bases at J, with 7 bases between. Germline V gene sequence: CDR1 LNHNV, CDR2 YYDKDF (reference sequence). The CDR3 is CATGHPNTGELFF. The CDR3 nucleotides read TGTGCCACCGGACACCCGAACACCGGGGAGCTGTTTTTT.

The gene calls are TRBV11-3 and TRBJ2-3; 8 bases line up with TRBD2. After removal of 4 bases from V and 3 bases from J, the junction contained 6 bases not matched to a gene. Germline V gene data show CDR1 as SGHNT and CDR2 as YENEEA. This CDR3 has 15 amino acids. CDR3 in amino acids: CASSSSGFGTDTQYF. CDR3 nucleotides: TGTGCCAGCAGCTCTAGCGGGTTTGGGACAGATACGCAGTATTTT. The variable domain in full, with the rest retrieved from reference TRBV11-3 and TRBJ2-3, is EAGVVQSPRYKIIEKKQPVAFWCNPISGHNTLYWYLQNLGQGPELLIRYENEEAVDDSQLPKDRFSAERLKGVDSTLKIQPAELGDSAVYLCASSSSGFGTDTQYFGPGTRLTVL.

This clone occurred a few times. The V call is TRBV4-1, the J call TRBJ2-4; TRBD2 aligns across 9 bases. Germline values: CDR1 MGHRA, CDR2 YSYEKL. This CDR3 spans 19 amino acids. Trimming at V came to 1 base and at J to 2 bases, leaving 12 bases not matched to a gene. CDR3 amino acids: CASSQVGGRAFLSKNIQYF. The CDR3 region has the DNA TGCGCCAGCAGCCAAGTTGGCGGGAGGGCCTTTTTGTCCAAAAACATTCAGTACTTC.

This clone appeared a single time. This sequence joins TRBV3-1 (or the pseudogene TRBV3-2) and TRBJ2-7, with unresolved D. This CDR3 is built from 13 residues. Germline-derived CDR1 and CDR2 are LGHDT and YNNKEL (reference sequence). Trimming took off 4 bases at V and 4 bases at J, with 11 bases between the two ends. Here the CDR3 reads CASSRGTLYEQYF. CDR3 sequence (DNA): TGTGCCAGCAGCCGCGGAACCCTATACGAGCAGTACTTC.

The chain joins TRBV5-1 to TRBJ1-5; D may be TRBD1 (5 bases). The CDR3 has 15 amino acids. Trimming cost V 0 bases and J 4 bases, with 11 bases left between them. Germline V gene lookup returns CDR1 SGHRS and CDR2 YFSETQ. Written as DNA, the CDR3 is TGCGCCAGCAGCTTGGCTGGGGGGGTAAATCAGCCCCAGCATTTT. It encodes CASSLAGGVNQPQHF.

Only one count was recorded for this clone. The CDR3 protein is CASSPGEGSGNTIYF. The CDR3 DNA reads as TGTGCCAGCAGCCCTGGTGAGGGCTCTGGAAACACCATATATTTT. The V and J genes are TRBV11-2 and TRBJ1-3; D uncertain. Trimming took 5 bases from V and 0 from J, leaving 11 bases between them. The CDR3 runs 15 residues. Germline assignment: CDR1 SGHAT and CDR2 FQNNGV. Full variable domain (remainder filled in from reference TRBV11-2 and TRBJ1-3): EAGVAQSPRYKIIEKRQSVAFWCNPISGHATLYWYQQILGQGPKLLIQFQNNGVVDDSQLPKDRFSAERLKGVDSTLKIQPAKLEDSAVYLCASSPGEGSGNTIYFGEGSWLTVV.

The chain carries TRBV28 and TRBJ1-4; TRBD1 aligns across 8 bases. The CDR3 is made up of 14 amino acids. With V trimmed by 5 bases and J by 10 bases, 9 bases remained unmatched. CDR1 MDHEN and CDR2 SYDVKM come from the germline V gene. CDR3 sequence: CASSQLRGQGKLFF. The CDR3 DNA sequence: TGTGCCAGCAGTCAACTCAGGGGGCAAGGAAAACTGTTTTTT. The variable domain in full, completed from reference TRBV28 and TRBJ1-4, reads DVKVTQSSRYLVKRTGEKVFLECVQDMDHENMFWYRQDPGLGLRLIYFSYDVKMKEKGDIPEGYSVSREKKERFSLILESASTNQTSMYLCASSQLRGQGKLFFGSGTQLSVL.

The CDR3 loop reads CAWSIGGGRETQYF. For the CDR3, the DNA is TGTGCCTGGAGTATAGGGGGAGGGCGAGAGACCCAGTACTTC. The rearrangement uses TRBV30 and TRBJ2-5, with D possibly TRBD2 on 7 matching bases. V was trimmed by 2 bases and J by 4 bases, leaving 14 bases between them. This CDR3 is 14 amino acids long. The germline V gene encodes CDR1 GTSNPN and CDR2 SVGIG (reference sequence).

This rearrangement joins TRBV12-2 to TRBJ2-1; whether TRBD2, the table's D call, matches the DNA was not checked. TRBV12-2 is marked as a pseudogene. The CDR3 spans 17 residues. The DNA for the CDR3 is TGTGCAAGTCGCTCCAGGCCCTGGCGGGAGGGTTACAATGAGCAGTTCTTC. It codes for CASRSRPWREGYNEQFF.

V is TRBV2 and J is TRBJ1-1; 7 nucleotides agree with TRBD1. The CDR3 totals 12 residues. Trimming removed 7 bases from V and 4 bases from J; junction bases left unmatched: 3. The germline V gene has CDR1 SNHLY and CDR2 FYNNEI. CDR3 residues: CASTRQGTEAFF. For the CDR3, the DNA is TGTGCCAGCACTAGACAGGGCACTGAAGCTTTCTTT.

The chain couples TRBV11-2 to TRBJ2-3; TRBD2 aligns across 7 bases. Trimming took 1 base from V and 2 from J; bases not matched to a gene: 12. Germline CDR1 and CDR2: SGHAT and FQNNGV. This CDR3 region has 18 residues. CDR3 residues: CASSLGGRASGYTDTQYF. Written as DNA, the CDR3 is TGTGCCAGCAGCTTAGGGGGTAGGGCTAGCGGTTACACAGATACGCAGTATTTT. Together with reference TRBV11-2 and TRBJ2-3, the CDR3 gives the full variable domain: EAGVAQSPRYKIIEKRQSVAFWCNPISGHATLYWYQQILGQGPKLLIQFQNNGVVDDSQLPKDRFSAERLKGVDSTLKIQPAKLEDSAVYLCASSLGGRASGYTDTQYFGPGTRLTVL.